This TCR beta chain is from a study of shared T cell receptors in the human thymus. V lost 3 bases to trimming and J lost 3 bases; unmatched junction nucleotides: 10. This CDR3 comprises 16 residues. Per germline, CDR1 LGHNA and CDR2 YSLEER. Repertoires were generated with immunoSEQ multiplex PCR, while TCRdb's copy carries only in-frame clones and drops some. The table shows roughly 660,000 clones, with roughly 88% occurring only once. This sample also appeared in a second study, on human thymus T cells.

The V call is TRBV4-3, the J call TRBJ2-7; 8 nucleotides align to TRBD2. Material for sequencing was thymocytes. The TCR comes from a boy younger than two with a congenital heart defect. The CDR3 is CASSQHSGTTIYEQYF. The CDR3 DNA follows: TGCGCCAGCAGCCAGCATAGCGGGACTACAATCTACGAGCAGTACTTC.